These 26 T cell receptor beta chains originate from one sample sequenced in a study of CD8 T cells in ankylosing spondylitis. General observations from the study: What seemed typical of ankylosing spondylitis blood was a TCR beta motif built from eight highly homologous variants.

A single record per CDR3 protein comes from TCRdb applying MiXCR to the 5' RACE reads. The sample shows a few hundred thousand distinct CDR3 sequences, approximately 8.2% of them seen only once. These receptors have no identified antigens. Sequencing was performed on blood, either unsorted or a sorted T cell fraction (not recorded which). The receptors originated from a male donor with ankylosing spondylitis.

This clonotype was picked up a small number of times. V is TRBV28 and J is TRBJ2-3, with 9 bases identical to TRBD2. The CDR3 extends over 12 amino acids. The V gene end was trimmed by 7 bases and the J gene end by 14 bases; junction bases not matched to a gene: 10. Germline loops: CDR1 MDHEN, CDR2 SYDVKM. The CDR3 DNA follows: TGTGCCAGCAACGCGGGAGGGCTTGTTAGGTATTTT. Protein: CASNAGGLVRYF.

CDR3 sequence reads: CASSPGGAGELFF. In DNA form, the CDR3 reads TGTGCCAGCAGTCCCGGGGGGGCCGGGGAGCTGTTTTTT. The rearrangement links TRBV6-4 to TRBJ2-2; TRBD2 aligns across 8 bases. The CDR3 is made up of 13 amino acids. Germline CDR1 reads MRHNA; CDR2 reads SNTAGT. V lost 5 bases to trimming and J lost 6 bases; unmatched junction nucleotides: 2.

This chain joins TRBV4-1 and TRBJ2-3; 10 nucleotides match TRBD2. The CDR3 loop spans 18 amino acids. The V gene end was trimmed by 0 bases and the J gene end by 2 bases; junction bases not matched to a gene: 8. Germline CDR1 MGHRA, CDR2 YSYEKL. CDR3: CASSQDLLAGVNTDTQYF. CDR3 bases: TGCGCCAGCAGCCAAGATCTTCTAGCGGGAGTCAACACAGATACGCAGTATTTT.

This clonotype was observed a handful of times. The chain carries TRBV7-9 and TRBJ2-7; D uncertain. V gave up 4 bases and J gave up 1 base, with 11 bases separating them. Germline CDR1 and CDR2: SEHNR and FQNEAQ (reference sequence). CDR3 length equals 14 residues. CDR3 bases: TGTGCCAGCAGCTCGGGCCGGGCATCCTACGAGCAGTACTTC. It translates to CASSSGRASYEQYF.

The V call is TRBV28, the J call TRBJ1-1, with D perhaps matching TRBD1 (5 bases). Trimming left V 1 base short and J 0 bases short, with 12 bases between. The length of the CDR3 is 16 residues. Germline-derived CDR1 and CDR2 are MDHEN and SYDVKM. Here the CDR3 reads CASSLFGATMNTEAFF. The CDR3, as DNA: TGTGCCAGCAGTTTATTTGGGGCAACTATGAACACTGAAGCTTTCTTT.

This clonotype was seen a handful of times. The CDR3 loop is CASSLGDRAYNEQFF. The CDR3 coding sequence is TGTGCCAGCAGCTTAGGGGACAGAGCCTACAATGAGCAGTTCTTC. This chain links TRBV7-6 with TRBJ2-1, with 7 nucleotides matching TRBD1. The trim removed 1 base at V and 2 bases at J, leaving 2 bases unmatched. The germline V gene has CDR1 SGHVS and CDR2 FNYEAQ. The CDR3 has 15 amino acids.

The rearrangement uses TRBV4-2 and TRBJ1-1; unclear D gene. V was trimmed by 0 bases and J by 3 bases, leaving 8 bases between them. This CDR3 is built from 14 residues. The germline V gene has CDR1 LGHNA and CDR2 YNFKEQ. CDR3 DNA sequence: TGTGCCAGCAGCCAAGAGGACCGGGACACTGAAGCTTTCTTT. It codes for CASSQEDRDTEAFF.

As DNA, the CDR3 is TGCGCCAGCAGCTGGGGGTGGACTAGCGGATTAGCCTACAATGAGCAGTTCTTC. This codes for CASSWGWTSGLAYNEQFF. The chain links TRBV5-1 to TRBJ2-1; 10 positions agree with TRBD2. The CDR3 has 18 amino acids. Germline CDR1 and CDR2: SGHRS and YFSETQ. With V trimmed by 3 bases and J by 2 bases, 11 bases remained unmatched.

This clonotype was observed a handful of times. The chain has TRBV5-1 and TRBJ2-7; 14 bases match TRBD2. The trim removed 5 bases at V and 2 bases at J, leaving 9 bases unmatched. The CDR3 is 17 amino acids. Per germline, CDR1 SGHRS and CDR2 YFSETQ. CDR3: CASRPGLAGGRPYEQYF. CDR3 nucleotides: TGCGCCAGCAGGCCCGGACTAGCGGGAGGTCGCCCCTACGAGCAGTACTTC.

This clonotype has a handful of counts. The chain combines TRBV27 with TRBJ2-1; no reliable D call. CDR1 is MNHEY, CDR2 SMNVEV, per germline (reference sequence). This CDR3 comprises 14 residues. Between the trimmed V and J ends, which lost 9 bases and 6 bases, there was a span of 18 bases. The chain's CDR3 is CARRPATDRNEQFF. In DNA form, the CDR3 reads TGTGCCAGAAGACCAGCCACGGATCGCAATGAGCAGTTCTTC.

This clonotype was found many times. This chain uses TRBV5-1 with TRBJ1-5, with unresolved D. This CDR3 is 13 amino acids long. V dropped 0 bases and J dropped 4 bases, with 5 bases sitting between them. The germline V gene has CDR1 SGHRS and CDR2 YFSETQ. The CDR3 region is CASSLDLNQPQHF. The CDR3 DNA reads TGCGCCAGCAGCTTGGACCTTAATCAGCCCCAGCATTTT. The whole variable domain, filled in from reference TRBV5-1 and TRBJ1-5, reads KAGVTQTPRYLIKTRGQQVTLSCSPISGHRSVSWYQQTPGQGLQFLFEYFSETQRNKGNFPGRFSGRQFSNSRSEMNVSTLELGDSALYLCASSLDLNQPQHFGDGTRLSIL.

This clonotype was seen at least ten times. The chain uses TRBV5-1 and TRBJ2-2; 11 bases are a match to TRBD2. The germline gives CDR1 SGHRS, CDR2 YFSETQ. The J segment lost 4 bases and the V segment lost 0 bases, leaving 8 bases of the junction unmatched. The CDR3 is 18 amino acids. This CDR3 is CASSLDVAGGPGTGELFF. CDR3 nucleotides: TGCGCCAGCAGCTTGGATGTAGCGGGAGGGCCCGGCACCGGGGAGCTGTTTTTT.

This clonotype was seen a few times. The genes are TRBV11-2 and TRBJ2-2, with TRBD2 matching 16 bases. This CDR3 is 20 amino acids long. Germline CDR1 SGHAT, CDR2 FQNNGV. The junction had 10 bases not matched to a gene; V was cut back by 2 bases and J by 4 bases. In nucleotides, the CDR3 is TGTGCCAGCAGCTTACACTCTGGGACTAGCGGGAGGGCCGGCACCGGGGAGCTGTTTTTT. Translated: CASSLHSGTSGRAGTGELFF.

The V call is TRBV29-1, the J call TRBJ2-3, with a possible D match to TRBD2 (6 bases). Trimming stripped 6 bases from V and 9 bases from J, with 16 bases between. Looked up from germline, CDR1 is SQVTM and CDR2 is ANQGSEA. CDR3 size: 12 residues. The CDR3 region is CSVTMTSSTQYF. In DNA, the CDR3 is TGCAGCGTAACAATGACTAGTTCAACGCAGTATTTT.

This clonotype appeared a few times. This chain links TRBV27 with TRBJ2-7; 9 nucleotides line up with TRBD1. CDR1 is MNHEY, CDR2 SMNVEV, per germline (reference sequence). V trimming: 3 bases; J trimming: 6 bases; junction bases outside the gene matches: 3. The CDR3 is 13 amino acids. The CDR3 sequence: CASSFRTGVEQYF. The CDR3 DNA reads as TGTGCCAGCAGTTTCCGGACAGGGGTCGAGCAGTACTTC.

In this sample, this clonotype turned up many times. This chain connects TRBV4-2 to TRBJ1-2; D is uncertain. Germline values: CDR1 LGHNA, CDR2 YNFKEQ. The CDR3 consists of 15 residues. The germline V and J ends were trimmed by 0 bases and 2 bases, with 10 bases remaining between them. CDR3 residues: CASSQEVRENYGYTF. The CDR3 bases are TGTGCCAGCAGCCAAGAAGTCCGGGAGAACTATGGCTACACCTTC.

In the case of this clonotype: A read error may be the cause here, since a much bigger clone is one base away. The chain has TRBV3-1 and TRBJ2-2, with no clear D. CDR1 LGHDT and CDR2 YNNKEL come from the germline V gene (reference sequence). The CDR3 is 12 residues long. V lost 8 bases and J 7 bases, leaving 11 bases between the germline ends. The CDR3 spells CASCRHGGELFF. The CDR3 DNA sequence: TGTGCCAGCTGCCGACACGGCGGGGAGCTGTTTTTT. The whole variable domain, filled in from reference TRBV3-1 and TRBJ2-2, reads DTAVSQTPKYLVTQMGNDKSIKCEQNLGHDTMYWYKQDSKKFLKIMFSYNNKELIINETVPNRFSPKSPDKAHLNLHINSLELGDSAVYFCASCRHGGELFFGEGSRLTVL.

The table lists this clonotype with a few counts. The rearrangement joins TRBV20-1 to TRBJ2-5; 9 bases line up with TRBD2. The CDR3 sequence is 13 residues long. Germline CDR1 is DFQATT and CDR2 is SNEGSKA (reference sequence). V gave up 3 bases and J gave up 3 bases; unmatched junction bases: 2. The CDR3 loop is CSASAGGEETQYF. The CDR3 bases are TGCAGTGCTAGTGCGGGAGGGGAAGAGACCCAGTACTTC.

At least ten counts were recorded for this clonotype. J is TRBJ2-1 and V is TRBV6-5; 8 nucleotides line up with TRBD2. CDR3 length: 15 residues. Losses at the gene ends were 6 bases for V and 6 bases for J; bases not matched to a gene: 10. Germline-derived CDR1 and CDR2 are MNHEY and SVGAGI. This CDR3 reads CASSLLGGGVNEQFF. Written as DNA, the CDR3 is TGTGCCAGCAGCTTACTCGGGGGGGGAGTCAATGAGCAGTTCTTC.

This chain links TRBV9 with TRBJ2-2; D may be TRBD2 (5 bases). V lost 4 bases, J lost 5 bases, and 12 bases lay in between. The germline CDR1 and CDR2 sequences are SGDLS and YYNGEE. CDR3 length equals 14 residues. The CDR3 DNA reads TGTGCCAGCAGCTCATACACGGGGACCGGGGAGCTGTTTTTT. This codes for CASSSYTGTGELFF.

The table lists this clonotype with many counts. CDR3 DNA: TGTGCCAGCAGTGCTCAGGGGGCCGCCGGGGAGCTGTTTTTT. It translates to CASSAQGAAGELFF. V usage is TRBV6-4 and J usage is TRBJ2-2, with TRBD1 matching over 8 bases. Losses at the gene ends were 4 bases for V and 6 bases for J; bases not matched to a gene: 4. The CDR3 covers 14 residues. Germline CDR1 is MRHNA and CDR2 is SNTAGT.

The sample holds many counts of this clonotype. The rearrangement joins TRBV20-1 to TRBJ2-7; perhaps TRBD2 as D (6 bases). Between the trimmed V and J ends, which lost 1 base and 7 bases, there was a span of 17 bases. Germline assignment: CDR1 DFQATT and CDR2 SNEGSKA (reference sequence). The CDR3 runs 14 residues. The CDR3 DNA reads TGCAGTGCTAGAGCCGCGGGAATAGGATGGGAGCAGTACTTC. Translated: CSARAAGIGWEQYF.

This clonotype was detected only a few times. The rearrangement uses TRBV7-9 and TRBJ1-1; tentative D call: TRBD1 (6 bases). Germline lookup yields CDR1 SEHNR and CDR2 FQNEAQ (reference sequence). Trimming left V 4 bases short and J 7 bases short, with 10 bases between. The CDR3 contains 12 residues. The CDR3 DNA reads as TGTGCCAGCAGCTCCCCGGACAGTGAAGCTTTCTTT. Amino acid sequence: CASSSPDSEAFF.

This clonotype was detected only a few times. The J gene is TRBJ1-6, the V gene TRBV5-1; TRBD1 aligns across 9 bases. This CDR3 has 15 residues. The germline CDR1 and CDR2 sequences are SGHRS and YFSETQ. J gave up 5 bases and V 7 bases, and 7 bases lay outside the gene matches. The CDR3, as DNA: TGCGCCAGCTATCAACAGGGGGCTAATAATTCACCCCTCCACTTT. This sequence encodes CASYQQGANNSPLHF.

This chain uses TRBV7-3 with TRBJ1-1; D gene ambiguous. V dropped 5 bases and J dropped 1 base, with 14 bases sitting between them. Germline CDR1 is SGHTA and CDR2 is FQGTGA. The CDR3 runs to 15 residues. In DNA form, the CDR3 reads TGTGCCAGCAGCCTGAATTTGGGCGGGAACACTGAAGCTTTCTTT. Residues: CASSLNLGGNTEAFF.

In this sample, this clonotype turned up many times. The chain is built from TRBV7-2 and TRBJ2-1; 9 bases are shared with TRBD1. The V and J ends lost 2 bases and 0 bases, in that order; junction bases with no gene match: 5. Germline V gene lookup returns CDR1 SGHTA and CDR2 FQGNSA. CDR3 length: 17 amino acids. The CDR3 here is CASSLTLGQGSYNEQFF. In DNA, the CDR3 is TGTGCCAGCAGCTTAACCCTGGGACAGGGCTCCTACAATGAGCAGTTCTTC.